This T cell receptor (beta chain) comes out of a study of blood T cell repertoires in COVID-19. About the study: COVID-19 samples from acute and convalescent phases originated in the United States, Italy and Spain. T cells, B-cell-depleted T cells, or PBMCs supplied cDNA or gDNA.

While infection was still active, Seattle patients were enrolled and then followed longitudinally. Between the trimmed V and J ends, which lost 7 bases and 0 bases, there was a span of 14 bases. Looked up from germline, CDR1 is MDHEN and CDR2 is SYDVKM. The CDR3 is made up of 15 amino acids. In the source study's methods: For nucleated cells, counts were estimated from reference gene primer amplification. Clones were read by immunoSEQ multiplex PCR, and TCRdb kept only the in-frame ones, dropping some. V, J and clone size are taken as reported in that table, and D and trimming were inferred from the DNA itself. This table has roughly 150,000 clones, approximately 85% appearing once.

Sequencing used peripheral blood. The receptor was isolated from a woman aged 45-65 years with COVID-19, enrolled during active disease. The rearrangement joins TRBV28 to TRBJ2-3, with D maybe TRBD2 (6 bases). The CDR3 here is CASTPGLLSTDTQYF. The CDR3 nucleotides read TGTGCCAGCACCCCGGGACTCCTGAGCACAGATACGCAGTATTTT.